One sample yielded the 20 T cell receptor beta chains listed below, sequenced in a study of blood T cells in healthy people across ages. Primed by a sample-barcoded 5' primer and a J-beta primer mix, a second PCR proceeded for about 6 to 11 cycles. Each CDR3 protein is one row after TCRdb ran MiXCR on the 5' RACE reads. The data show around 800,000 distinct CDR3 sequences, approximately 55% seen once. Input material: blood. These receptor sequences come from an elderly man in good health.

V usage is TRBV18 and J usage is TRBJ2-3; the D gene is possibly TRBD2 (6 bases). Germline V gene lookup returns CDR1 KGHSH and CDR2 LQKENI. V was clipped by 1 base and J by 14 bases, with 16 bases between them. There are 13 residues in the CDR3. The CDR3 is CASSPLDYRYAYF. In DNA, the CDR3 is TGTGCCAGCTCACCACTGGACTACAGATACGCGTATTTT.

The rearrangement joins TRBV6-4 to TRBJ2-5; 9 positions match TRBD1. V gave up 3 bases and J gave up 5 bases; unmatched junction bases: 7. The CDR3 length is 15 residues. Germline V lookup: CDR1 MRHNA, CDR2 SNTAGT. CDR3 nucleotides: TGTGCCAGCAGTGAGGGACAGGGAGTCGGTGAGACCCAGTACTTC. This encodes CASSEGQGVGETQYF.

This clonotype was recorded a few times. Given a much more abundant clone one base away, this may be a read error. This sequence joins TRBV28 and TRBJ2-5; 9 bases fit TRBD1. J was trimmed by 11 bases and V by 6 bases; bases with no gene match: 16. CDR1 MDHEN and CDR2 SYDVKM come from the germline V gene. CDR3 length equals 15 residues. The CDR3 DNA sequence: TGTGCCAGCAGCCGGACAGGGGATCTGAACTACGGGCAGTACTTC. Translating it yields CASSRTGDLNYGQYF.

This clonotype was observed a handful of times. V and J are TRBV3-1 and TRBJ2-3; D is perhaps TRBD1 (6 bases). The CDR3 loop spans 15 amino acids. CDR1 and CDR2 (germline): LGHDT, YNNKEL (reference sequence). V lost 0 bases to trimming and J lost 14 bases, with 21 bases between them. CDR3 sequence reads: CASSQDQGQHRYAYF. In nucleotides, the CDR3 is TGTGCCAGCAGCCAAGATCAGGGGCAGCACAGATACGCGTATTTT.

The CDR3 is CASSLGPGNGGHDPYEQFF. In nucleotides, the CDR3 is TGTGCCAGCAGCTTAGGTCCAGGCAACGGGGGACATGACCCCTACGAGCAGTTCTTC. The chain combines TRBV7-9 with TRBJ2-1, with D perhaps TRBD1 or TRBD2 (6 bases each). The CDR3 covers 19 residues. CDR1 SEHNR and CDR2 FQNEAQ come from the germline V gene (reference sequence). V was cut by 1 base and J by 10 bases, with 29 bases left in between.

Of note for this clonotype: Germline is not matched at one junction end, which may reflect a read error. The chain recombines TRBV12-3 or TRBV12-4 with TRBJ2-7; no definite D call. The DNA end lines up better with TRBJ2-5; the J call may be wrong. The CDR3 covers 13 residues. The CDR3 DNA reads TGTGCCAGCAATTTAGTACGGTTGGAGACCCAGTACTTC. Its protein is CASNLVRLETQYF.

The chain is built from TRBV5-1 and TRBJ1-3; D is unresolved. Deletions cut 0 bases from V and 3 bases from J, with 7 bases between. Germline V gene data show CDR1 as SGHRS and CDR2 as YFSETQ. The CDR3 is made up of 14 amino acids. The CDR3 is CASSLGGGGNTIYF. The CDR3 DNA reads TGCGCCAGCAGCTTGGGTGGCGGTGGAAACACCATATATTTT.

This clonotype was seen more than once but under ten times. This chain links TRBV12-3 or TRBV12-4 with TRBJ1-2; 7 nucleotides align to TRBD1. CDR3 size: 14 residues. Losses at the gene ends were 6 bases for V and 4 bases for J; bases not matched to a gene: 8. The CDR3 is CASSTKTGFYGYTF. In nucleotides, the CDR3 is TGTGCCAGCAGCACCAAGACAGGGTTCTATGGCTACACCTTC.

V is TRBV27 and J is TRBJ2-7; either TRBD1 or TRBD2 may supply D (7 bases each). CDR3 length equals 14 residues. V lost 8 bases, J lost 2 bases, and 16 bases lay in between. Germline V gene lookup returns CDR1 MNHEY and CDR2 SMNVEV (reference sequence). CDR3 region: CASWGRGRPYEQYF. The CDR3 region has the DNA TGTGCCAGCTGGGGGAGGGGGCGTCCCTACGAGCAGTACTTC.

This clonotype was counted a few times. The genes are TRBV10-3 and TRBJ2-1, with 13 nucleotides matching TRBD2. The CDR3 is made up of 15 amino acids. CDR1 is ENHRY, CDR2 SYGVKD, per germline. With 5 bases clipped from V and 9 bases from J, the junction kept 7 bases outside the gene matches. CDR3 amino acids: CAISFGLAGVVEQFF. The CDR3 bases are TGTGCCATCAGTTTCGGACTAGCGGGAGTGGTTGAGCAGTTCTTC.

This chain links TRBV25-1 with TRBJ2-1; D perhaps matches TRBD1 (5 bases). Trimming removed 8 bases at V and 1 base at J, with 12 bases between. CDR1 and CDR2 from the germline V gene are MGHDK and SYGVNS. The CDR3 extends over 14 amino acids. The CDR3 is CASGASGSYNEQFF. The DNA for the CDR3 is TGTGCCAGCGGCGCTTCAGGGTCCTACAATGAGCAGTTCTTC.

This clonotype showed up just a few times. The chain uses TRBV25-1 and TRBJ2-5; the D is unclear. The CDR3 length is 12 residues. V gave up 4 bases and J gave up 4 bases, with 7 bases separating them. Germline V gene data show CDR1 as MGHDK and CDR2 as SYGVNS. The CDR3 region has the DNA TGTGCCAGCAGTGGGCGTAGAGAGACCCAGTACTTC. It specifies CASSGRRETQYF.

The chain couples TRBV10-3 to TRBJ2-1; 7 positions agree with TRBD2. Losses at the gene ends were 6 bases for V and 8 bases for J; bases not matched to a gene: 7. The CDR3 loop spans 13 amino acids. Germline-derived CDR1 and CDR2 are ENHRY and SYGVKD. This CDR3 is CAIRREQIHEQFF. The CDR3 DNA is TGTGCCATCAGGCGGGAGCAAATCCATGAGCAGTTCTTC.

This clonotype showed up just a few times. The V gene is TRBV12-3 or TRBV12-4, the J gene TRBJ1-5; a weak D match, TRBD1 (5 bases). This CDR3 has 15 residues. The V end was cut by 2 bases, the J end by 2 bases, with 10 bases between. CDR3 nucleotide sequence: TGTGCCAGCAGTTTACGCGGGGGAGGCAATCAGCCCCAGCATTTT. Translated: CASSLRGGGNQPQHF.

V is TRBV7-2 and J is TRBJ1-2; D is possibly TRBD1 (6 bases). The germline V gene has CDR1 SGHTA and CDR2 FQGNSA. There are 16 residues in the CDR3. V dropped 3 bases and J dropped 7 bases, with 21 bases sitting between them. Here the CDR3 reads CASSLGGGGFPAGYTF. The CDR3 coding sequence is TGTGCCAGCAGCTTGGGTGGGGGCGGATTCCCCGCTGGCTACACCTTC.

This clonotype turned up a few times. This sequence joins TRBV6-1 and TRBJ1-1; 7 nucleotides match TRBD1. Per the germline V gene, CDR1 is MNHNS and CDR2 is SASEGT. V shed 3 bases, J shed 6 bases, and the junction held 7 bases outside the gene matches. The CDR3 runs to 14 residues. CDR3 sequence (DNA): TGTGCCAGCAGTGAGACCGACAGGGTTCCTGAAGCTTTCTTT. Amino acids: CASSETDRVPEAFF.

This clonotype was seen more than once but under ten times. The chain has TRBV21-1 and TRBJ1-1. TRBV21-1 is tagged as a pseudogene. This CDR3 spans 17 amino acids. Here the CDR3 reads CASSKALLDGLNTEAFF. The CDR3 coding sequence is TGTGCCAGCAGCAAAGCGCTTTTGGACGGGTTAAACACTGAAGCTTTCTTT.

With respect to this clonotype: A junction end diverges from the germline sequence, so it may reflect a read error. The rearrangement links TRBV7-7 to TRBJ2-7; 13 nucleotides agree with TRBD2. The CDR3 covers 15 residues. Per the germline V gene, CDR1 is SSHAT and CDR2 is FNYEAQ (reference sequence). CDR3 nucleotides: TGTGCTAGCAGCTCGGGGACTAGCGGGAACTACGAGCAGTACTTC. It is translated as CASSSGTSGNYEQYF.

This chain joins TRBV14 and TRBJ2-7, with 10 bases that match TRBD1. Germline CDR1 and CDR2: SGHDN and FVKESK. The junction had 5 bases not matched to a gene; V was cut back by 4 bases and J by 2 bases. There are 15 residues in the CDR3. Written as DNA, the CDR3 is TGTGCCAGCAGCCGCTGGGACAGGGGCACCTACGAGCAGTACTTC. This encodes CASSRWDRGTYEQYF.

V usage is TRBV20-1 and J usage is TRBJ1-1; D is ambiguous. Trimming took 0 bases from V and 0 from J, leaving 11 bases between them. CDR3 length: 15 amino acids. Germline V CDR1 and CDR2: DFQATT, SNEGSKA (reference sequence). CDR3 in amino acids: CSARDIPLLNTEAFF. The CDR3 DNA sequence: TGCAGTGCTAGAGATATCCCTCTTCTGAACACTGAAGCTTTCTTT.